The 20 T cell receptor beta chains listed next were all sequenced from one sample in a study of T cells in localized non-small cell lung cancer. Only in-frame clones appear in the TCRdb table, and some are missing; sequencing was by immunoSEQ multiplex PCR. The sample has about 33,000 clones; under 85% are singletons. The sample in question was peripheral blood, obtained before any cancer treatment. Receptors were obtained from a male donor aged 60 or over with stage II squamous cell lung carcinoma.

The chain employs TRBV5-5 and TRBJ1-5; D not certain. The ends were cut back, 0 bases at V and 5 bases at J, with 6 bases in the middle. The CDR3 covers 13 residues. The germline gives CDR1 SGHKS, CDR2 YYEKEE (reference sequence). DNA of the CDR3: TGTGCCAGCAGCTTGGGGGAGGATCAGCCCCAGCATTTT. Amino acids: CASSLGEDQPQHF. Complete variable domain (other parts from reference TRBV5-5 and TRBJ1-5): DAGVTQSPTHLIKTRGQQVTLRCSPISGHKSVSWYQQVLGQGPQFIFQYYEKEERGRGNFPDRFSARQFPNYSSELNVNALLLGDSALYLCASSLGEDQPQHFGDGTRLSIL.

V is TRBV5-4 and J is TRBJ2-7; TRBD2 is a possible D gene (6 bases). This CDR3 has 13 residues. Germline values: CDR1 SGHNT, CDR2 YYREEE (reference sequence). Trimming took 4 bases from V and 5 from J, leaving 13 bases between them. The CDR3 sequence: CASSPGTSNEQYF. The CDR3 bases are TGTGCCAGCAGCCCCGGGACTTCAAACGAGCAGTACTTC.

The chain is built from TRBV11-3 and TRBJ2-3, with TRBD2 matching over 9 bases. This CDR3 region has 15 residues. V lost 6 bases, J lost 3 bases, and 7 bases stayed unmatched. Germline lookup yields CDR1 SGHNT and CDR2 YENEEA. CDR3 residues: CASSSLAGVTDTQYF. In nucleotides, the CDR3 is TGTGCCAGCAGTTCTTTAGCGGGAGTAACAGATACGCAGTATTTT.

V and J are TRBV6-5 and TRBJ2-5; 8 nucleotides align to TRBD1. CDR3 length equals 14 residues. The trim removed 4 bases at V and 5 bases at J, leaving 6 bases unmatched. Germline V gene data show CDR1 as MNHEY and CDR2 as SVGAGI. The CDR3 bases are TGTGCCAGCAGTTGGGCAGGGGGCGTGGAGACCCAGTACTTC. This codes for CASSWAGGVETQYF.

DNA of the CDR3: TGTGCTAGTGGTTTGCTTCGGGGGGCCCCGGAGGAGACCCAGTACTTC. It encodes CASGLLRGAPEETQYF. This rearrangement joins TRBV12-5 to TRBJ2-5; TRBD2 is a possible D gene (7 bases). Trimming stripped 2 bases from V and 5 bases from J, with 18 bases between. The CDR3 is 16 residues long. Germline loops: CDR1 LGHNT, CDR2 FRNRAP.

The V gene is TRBV5-1, the J gene TRBJ2-5; D possibly corresponds to TRBD2 (5 bases). V was shortened by 0 bases and J by 5 bases, with 17 bases between the two germline ends. The CDR3 extends over 16 amino acids. The germline V gene has CDR1 SGHRS and CDR2 YFSETQ. The CDR3 DNA follows: TGCGCCAGCAGCTTGGCTTCGTCGCTAGCCGGCGAGACCCAGTACTTC. Encoded protein: CASSLASSLAGETQYF.

The rearrangement uses TRBV18 and TRBJ1-1; D is possibly TRBD1 (5 bases). In germline, CDR1 is KGHSH, CDR2 LQKENI. The CDR3 totals 15 residues. V lost 2 bases to trimming and J lost 1 base, with 11 bases between them. DNA for the CDR3: TGTGCCAGCTCACCAGAGCCAGGGACGAACACTGAAGCTTTCTTT. It codes for CASSPEPGTNTEAFF. The variable domain in full, completed from reference TRBV18 and TRBJ1-1, reads NAGVMQNPRHLVRRRGQEARLRCSPMKGHSHVYWYRQLPEEGLKFMVYLQKENIIDESGMPKERFSAEFPKEGPSILRIQQVVRGDSAAYFCASSPEPGTNTEAFFGQGTRLTVV.

The genes are TRBV11-1 and TRBJ1-2, with D tentatively TRBD1 (5 bases). Trimming pared 1 base from V and 8 bases from J, leaving 14 bases between. Looked up from germline, CDR1 is SGHAT and CDR2 is FQDESV (reference sequence). The CDR3 length is 14 residues. The CDR3 nucleotides read TGTGCCAGCAGCTTAGGGACATTGGCTAACGGCTACACCTTC. It codes for CASSLGTLANGYTF.

The V gene is TRBV30, the J gene TRBJ1-6, with 8 bases identical to TRBD1. Trimming at V came to 8 bases and at J to 9 bases, leaving 9 bases not matched to a gene. Germline CDR1 and CDR2: GTSNPN and SVGIG (reference sequence). CDR3 length: 13 amino acids. CDR3 nucleotide sequence: TGTGCCGCCTCAGGGGGCTTGATTTCACCCCTCCACTTT. This encodes CAASGGLISPLHF.

This clone showed up just once. The rearrangement uses TRBV29-1 and TRBJ2-3, with a weak D call TRBD2 (6 bases). In germline, CDR1 is SQVTM, CDR2 ANQGSEA. The CDR3 is 12 residues long. CDR3 amino acids: CGGGQSVGPQYF. CDR3 sequence (DNA): TGCGGTGGAGGGCAGTCGGTGGGGCCGCAGTATTTT.

This clone has a handful of counts. V and J are TRBV27 and TRBJ1-1; 9 nucleotides line up with TRBD1. Germline loops: CDR1 MNHEY, CDR2 SMNVEV (reference sequence). V shed 7 bases and J 1 base; nucleotides not matched to a gene: 4. There are 14 residues in the CDR3. The CDR3 bases are TGTGCCAGCAAACTACAGGGGGCGAACACTGAAGCTTTCTTT. The encoded protein is CASKLQGANTEAFF.

V is TRBV5-1 and J is TRBJ1-1; D is perhaps TRBD1 (5 bases). With 5 bases removed from V and 5 bases from J, the gap between germline ends came to 16 bases. The CDR3 runs to 14 residues. Germline V gene data show CDR1 as SGHRS and CDR2 as YFSETQ. CDR3 in amino acids: CASRSEKGWTEAFF. CDR3 coding DNA: TGCGCCAGCAGGTCTGAGAAGGGGTGGACTGAAGCTTTCTTT.

The rearrangement uses TRBV6-5 and TRBJ2-7; no clear D gene. Germline-derived CDR1 and CDR2 are MNHEY and SVGAGI. V gave up 8 bases and J gave up 8 bases, with 16 bases separating them. The CDR3 has 12 residues. CDR3: CASQGPSSQQYF. The CDR3 DNA is TGTGCCAGCCAAGGGCCTAGTAGCCAGCAGTACTTC.

The chain is built from TRBV6-5 and TRBJ1-4; no clear D gene. V lost 2 bases, J lost 0 bases, and 4 bases lay in between. The CDR3 covers 14 residues. Germline values: CDR1 MNHEY, CDR2 SVGAGI. The DNA for the CDR3 is TGTGCCAGCAGTTACACGGCAACTAATGAAAAACTGTTTTTT. It encodes CASSYTATNEKLFF.

CDR3: CASSPRVRGYEQYF. The DNA for the CDR3 is TGTGCCAGCAGCCCCCGGGTCAGGGGTTACGAGCAGTACTTC. The J gene is TRBJ2-7, the V gene TRBV13; TRBD1 might be the D (6 bases). The CDR3 sequence is 14 residues long. Trimming left V 5 bases short and J 4 bases short, with 15 bases between. Germline CDR1 is PRHDT and CDR2 is FYEKMQ (reference sequence). The whole variable domain, filled in from reference TRBV13 and TRBJ2-7, reads AAGVIQSPRHLIKEKRETATLKCYPIPRHDTVYWYQQGPGQDPQFLISFYEKMQSDKGSIPDRFSAQQFSDYHSELNMSSLELGDSALYFCASSPRVRGYEQYFGPGTRLTVT.

The J gene is TRBJ2-6, the V gene TRBV2; TRBD2 agrees at 7 bases. CDR3 length equals 20 residues. Germline V gene lookup returns CDR1 SNHLY and CDR2 FYNNEI. With 4 bases clipped from V and 0 bases from J, the junction kept 15 bases outside the gene matches. CDR3 nucleotide sequence: TGTGCCAGCAGTGCTCAAGCCGTGGGAGGGGCCGCCTCTGGGGCCAACGTCCTGACTTTC. This sequence encodes CASSAQAVGGAASGANVLTF.

The CDR3 DNA reads as TGTGCCAGCAGGTTTGGCCGCCTTTTCACTAACTATGGCTACACCTTC. Protein product: CASRFGRLFTNYGYTF. The chain combines TRBV2 with TRBJ1-2; no definite D call. There are 16 residues in the CDR3. Germline V gene sequence: CDR1 SNHLY, CDR2 FYNNEI. Trimming cost V 6 bases and J 0 bases, with 17 bases left between them.

The table lists this clone with a few counts. The chain combines TRBV15 with TRBJ2-7, with 10 bases lining up with TRBD1. The junction had 12 bases not matched to a gene; V was cut back by 5 bases and J by 5 bases. CDR3 length: 16 amino acids. From germline, CDR1 is LNHNV and CDR2 YYDKDF (reference sequence). CDR3 residues: CATSRSSGTGENEQYF. CDR3 DNA: TGTGCCACCAGCCGCTCTTCCGGGACAGGGGAGAACGAGCAGTACTTC.

V gene TRBV9 combines with J gene TRBJ1-6, with D unclear. The germline V gene encodes CDR1 SGDLS and CDR2 YYNGEE. The CDR3 totals 15 residues. The V end lost 0 bases, the J end lost 7 bases, and 11 bases lay between the germline ends. CDR3 sequence reads: CASSVEGWGNSPLHF. The CDR3, as DNA: TGTGCCAGCAGCGTAGAAGGGTGGGGAAATTCACCCCTCCACTTT. The whole variable domain, filled in from reference TRBV9 and TRBJ1-6, reads DSGVTQTPKHLITATGQRVTLRCSPRSGDLSVYWYQQSLDQGLQFLIQYYNGEERAKGNILERFSAQQFPDLHSELNLSSLELGDSALYFCASSVEGWGNSPLHFGNGTRLTVT.

V is TRBV6-5 and J is TRBJ2-7; D possibly corresponds to TRBD1 (6 bases). The CDR3 totals 14 residues. Germline V lookup: CDR1 MNHEY, CDR2 SVGAGI. The V end was cut by 4 bases, the J end by 2 bases, with 12 bases between. The CDR3 loop is CASSSETGAYEQYF. CDR3 DNA: TGTGCCAGCAGTTCGGAGACAGGTGCCTACGAGCAGTACTTC.